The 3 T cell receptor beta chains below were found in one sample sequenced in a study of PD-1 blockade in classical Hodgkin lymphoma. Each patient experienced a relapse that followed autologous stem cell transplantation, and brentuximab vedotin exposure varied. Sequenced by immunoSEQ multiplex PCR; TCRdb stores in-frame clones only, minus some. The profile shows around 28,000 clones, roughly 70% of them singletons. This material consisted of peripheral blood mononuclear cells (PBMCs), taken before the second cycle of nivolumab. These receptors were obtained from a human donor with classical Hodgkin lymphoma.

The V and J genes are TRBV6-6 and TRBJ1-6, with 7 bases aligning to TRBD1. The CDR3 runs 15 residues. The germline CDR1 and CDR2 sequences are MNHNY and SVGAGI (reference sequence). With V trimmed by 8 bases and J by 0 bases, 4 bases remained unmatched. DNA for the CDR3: TGTGCCAGCTGGACAGGAAGCTCCTATAATTCACCCCTCCACTTT. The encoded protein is CASWTGSSYNSPLHF.

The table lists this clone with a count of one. In DNA form, the CDR3 reads TGTGCCAGTGGTGCATTTGGAGGTGAAAAACTGTTTTTT. It is translated as CASGAFGGEKLFF. The chain joins TRBV6-6 to TRBJ1-4; D is unclear. Per the germline V gene, CDR1 is MNHNY and CDR2 is SVGAGI (reference sequence). V lost 9 bases to trimming and J lost 7 bases, with 15 bases between them. This CDR3 spans 13 amino acids.

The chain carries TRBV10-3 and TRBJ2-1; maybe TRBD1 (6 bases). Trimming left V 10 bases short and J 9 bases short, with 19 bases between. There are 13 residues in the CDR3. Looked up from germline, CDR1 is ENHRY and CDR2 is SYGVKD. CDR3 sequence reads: CASSTREGGEQFF. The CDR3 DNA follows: TGTGCCAGCAGCACGAGAGAAGGGGGTGAGCAGTTCTTC.